This paragraph reports one T cell receptor beta chain. These data belong to a study of blood T cell repertoires in COVID-19. Study background: Specimens from acute and convalescent COVID-19 originated in the United States, Italy and Spain.

Source study methods: Reference gene primer amplification gave nucleated cell count estimates. Assay used: immunoSEQ multiplex PCR; TCRdb lists only in-frame clones, some missing. The D gene and trimming were derived from the DNA, and the V and J assignments and clone size from that table. The sample shows 200,000 to 250,000 clones, 80% of them seen only once. The CDR3 has 15 amino acids. The V end lost 3 bases, the J end lost 6 bases, and 15 bases lay between the germline ends. Germline CDR1 reads MNHEY; CDR2 reads SVGAGI. Sequencing used peripheral blood. This sequence was found in a human donor in a cohort sampled during active COVID-19. The chain has TRBV6-5 and TRBJ1-5; D is possibly TRBD1 (6 bases). CDR3 in amino acids: CASSYRYRDGQPQHF. CDR3 DNA: TGTGCCAGCAGTTATCGGTACAGGGACGGTCAGCCCCAGCATTTT.